The 28 T cell receptor beta chains below were found in one sample sequenced in a study of vaccination and CD4 T cells after COVID-19. Their recognized antigens are unknown. Once obtained from cultured CD4+ T cells, the DNA was sequenced using the Oncomine TCR Beta short-read assay. TCRdb re-called the PCR reads with MiXCR, one entry per CDR3 protein. This sample has 13,000 or so distinct CDR3 sequences, with nearly 45% found just once. Treatment meaning: 10-day PBMC culture with coronavirus spike peptide pools or control peptides (ViraFEST assay). The material sequenced was CD4+ T cells from blood, cultured in vitro, taken after SARS-CoV-2 vaccination. These receptors originate from a human donor who had recovered from COVID-19.

This clonotype has just a few counts. The genes are TRBV11-2 and TRBJ2-5; TRBD1 aligns across 7 bases. This CDR3 spans 12 amino acids. The germline V gene has CDR1 SGHAT and CDR2 FQNNGV. J lost 5 bases, V lost 5 bases, and 2 bases had no gene match. The CDR3 DNA is TGTGCCAGCAGCCGACAGGGTGAGACCCAGTACTTC. Translation gives CASSRQGETQYF.

The chain employs TRBV28 and TRBJ1-5, with D uncertain. CDR3 size: 10 residues. V lost 8 bases, J lost 6 bases, and 5 bases lay in between. CDR1 and CDR2 (germline): MDHEN, SYDVKM. CDR3: CASGRQPQHF. The CDR3 nucleotides read TGTGCCAGCGGTCGTCAGCCCCAGCATTTT.

This clonotype was seen a few times. The gene calls are TRBV11-2 and TRBJ1-2, with D perhaps matching TRBD1 (5 bases). The germline V gene encodes CDR1 SGHAT and CDR2 FQNNGV. The CDR3 is 13 residues long. The V gene lost 5 bases and the J gene lost 9 bases, with 16 bases spanning the gap. The CDR3 here is CASSPVGQRRYTF. CDR3 DNA: TGTGCCAGCAGCCCGGTGGGGCAGCGCCGCTACACCTTC.

For this clonotype: The junction departs from the called germline gene at one end, perhaps through a read error. CDR3 bases: TGTGCCAGCAGTCCGGGGACAGGGGGAGGCCTTTACAATGAGCAGTCCTTC. It specifies CASSPGTGGGLYNEQSF. This rearrangement joins TRBV27 to TRBJ2-1; 11 bases map to TRBD1. The CDR3 totals 17 residues. Germline CDR1 and CDR2: MNHEY and SMNVEV (reference sequence).

The genes are TRBV6-1 and TRBJ1-3, with D perhaps matching TRBD1 (5 bases). CDR1 MNHNS and CDR2 SASEGT come from the germline V gene. Trimming removed 5 bases from V and 1 base from J, with 12 bases in between. CDR3 length: 15 residues. CDR3 in amino acids: CASSRTFYSGNTIYF. CDR3 in DNA: TGTGCCAGCAGTCGGACATTCTATTCTGGAAACACCATATATTTT.

Relative to its sample, this clonotype is medium-sized (0.01 to 0.1%). The chain joins TRBV7-6 to TRBJ1-3, with no clear D. Trimming left V 4 bases short and J 3 bases short, with 10 bases between. The CDR3 is 14 residues long. Germline V gene data show CDR1 as SGHVS and CDR2 as FNYEAQ. CDR3 sequence: CASSSTHLGNTIYF. The CDR3 nucleotides read TGTGCCAGCAGCTCTACCCACCTTGGAAACACCATATATTTT.

This clonotype was recorded a few times. The V call is TRBV6-1, the J call TRBJ2-3; 12 bases are shared with TRBD2. The germline gives CDR1 MNHNS, CDR2 SASEGT. V gave up 5 bases and J gave up 3 bases; unmatched junction bases: 9. The CDR3 consists of 17 residues. The CDR3 coding sequence is TGTGCCAGCAGTAAACCCAGACTAGCGGGAGCGACAGATACGCAGTATTTT. Protein product: CASSKPRLAGATDTQYF.

The chain has TRBV20-1 and TRBJ2-5; possibly TRBD1 for D (7 bases). The V gene lost 5 bases and the J gene lost 1 base, with 11 bases spanning the gap. The CDR3 is 13 amino acids. Germline loops: CDR1 DFQATT, CDR2 SNEGSKA (reference sequence). The DNA of the CDR3 is TGCAGTGCTCCCAGGGGGGTCCAAGAGACCCAGTACTTC. This sequence encodes CSAPRGVQETQYF.

A few counts support this clonotype. The chain combines TRBV2 with TRBJ1-5; D possibly corresponds to TRBD1 (5 bases). Germline CDR1 reads SNHLY; CDR2 reads FYNNEI. The ends were cut back, 6 bases at V and 0 bases at J, with 12 bases in the middle. The CDR3 is 15 residues long. CDR3 DNA sequence: TGTGCCAGCAGAGCCTATACAGGTAGCAATCAGCCCCAGCATTTT. It codes for CASRAYTGSNQPQHF.

The chain uses TRBV4-1 and TRBJ1-1; no definite D call. Germline V gene lookup returns CDR1 MGHRA and CDR2 YSYEKL. The CDR3 spans 11 residues. V dropped 5 bases and J dropped 3 bases, with 4 bases sitting between them. The CDR3 protein is CASSRDTEAFF. The CDR3 DNA sequence: TGCGCCAGCAGCAGGGACACTGAAGCTTTCTTT.

This chain joins TRBV5-1 and TRBJ2-2; 9 bases line up with TRBD2. The germline CDR1 and CDR2 sequences are SGHRS and YFSETQ. The CDR3 extends over 17 amino acids. Germline trimming cut 3 bases from V and 0 bases from J; bases unmatched to any gene: 6. CDR3 protein: CASSSVGLATNTGELFF. For the CDR3, the DNA is TGCGCCAGCAGCTCCGTCGGACTAGCGACGAACACCGGGGAGCTGTTTTTT.

The rearrangement uses TRBV30 and TRBJ1-1; no reliable D call. V gave up 2 bases and J gave up 1 base, with 17 bases separating them. The germline V gene encodes CDR1 GTSNPN and CDR2 SVGIG (reference sequence). There are 16 residues in the CDR3. CDR3 nucleotide sequence: TGTGCCTGGAGTACACGTGCCGTACGGGAGAACACTGAAGCTTTCTTT. The encoded protein is CAWSTRAVRENTEAFF.

This clonotype has a handful of counts. The rearrangement uses TRBV20-1 and TRBJ2-6, with D uncertain. This CDR3 spans 14 amino acids. Per the germline V gene, CDR1 is DFQATT and CDR2 is SNEGSKA (reference sequence). Trimming shortened V by 2 bases and J by 0 bases, and 5 bases separated the two germline ends. The CDR3 DNA reads as TGCAGTGCTAGACCGGTCTCTGGGGCCAACGTCCTGACTTTC. Its translation: CSARPVSGANVLTF.

This clonotype was recorded a few times. This chain connects TRBV5-5 to TRBJ1-5, with 7 bases matching TRBD1. CDR3 length equals 15 residues. Germline CDR1 reads SGHKS; CDR2 reads YYEKEE (reference sequence). V lost 4 bases, J lost 6 bases, and 10 bases stayed unmatched. CDR3 protein: CASSPMPGGRQPQHF. The DNA for the CDR3 is TGTGCCAGCAGCCCGATGCCAGGGGGTCGTCAGCCCCAGCATTTT.

The sample holds one count of this clonotype. The V and J genes are TRBV7-9 and TRBJ2-5; TRBD2 aligns across 12 bases. V shed 11 bases, J shed 4 bases, and the junction held 5 bases outside the gene matches. This CDR3 is built from 13 residues. Germline values: CDR1 SEHNR, CDR2 FQNEAQ (reference sequence). CDR3 bases: TGTGCCTCTGTACTAGCGGGAGGAGAGACCCAGTACTTC. Protein product: CASVLAGGETQYF.

This clonotype was counted a few times. The rearrangement uses TRBV10-3 and TRBJ1-2; possible D gene TRBD1, 6 bases. Germline V gene lookup returns CDR1 ENHRY and CDR2 SYGVKD. With 3 bases removed from V and 1 base from J, the gap between germline ends came to 12 bases. The CDR3 loop spans 15 amino acids. The CDR3 DNA is TGTGCCATCAGTGAAGGTGGGACAAGTAACTATGGCTACACCTTC. Protein sequence: CAISEGGTSNYGYTF.

This clonotype was found a few times. V is TRBV12-3 or TRBV12-4 and J is TRBJ1-5, with 7 positions matching TRBD1. V lost 6 bases to trimming and J lost 5 bases; unmatched junction nucleotides: 1. The CDR3 spans 12 residues. The CDR3 coding sequence is TGTGCCAGCAGCACAGGGGATCAGCCCCAGCATTTT. This encodes CASSTGDQPQHF.

This clonotype was picked up one time. The V gene is TRBV5-1, the J gene TRBJ1-2; 7 bases fit TRBD1. V shed 4 bases and J 4 bases; nucleotides not matched to a gene: 4. Germline CDR1 SGHRS, CDR2 YFSETQ. This CDR3 is 13 amino acids long. This CDR3 reads CASSDGTAYGYTF. For the CDR3, the DNA is TGCGCCAGCAGCGACGGGACAGCCTATGGCTACACCTTC.

The V gene is TRBV24-1, the J gene TRBJ2-1; TRBD2 matches 9 bases. After removal of 8 bases from V and 8 bases from J, the junction contained 12 bases not matched to a gene. Germline V gene data show CDR1 as KGHDR and CDR2 as SFDVKD. The CDR3 is 15 residues long. In DNA form, the CDR3 reads TGTGCCACCATTAGACTAGCGGCCCCTCGGGATGAGCAGTTCTTC. It encodes CATIRLAAPRDEQFF.

The J gene is TRBJ2-5, the V gene TRBV12-3 or TRBV12-4; D is perhaps TRBD2 (6 bases). V was shortened by 6 bases and J by 4 bases, with 15 bases between the two germline ends. The CDR3 has 14 residues. CDR3 amino acids: CASRLWGEGETQYF. The CDR3 DNA follows: TGTGCCAGCAGACTTTGGGGGGAAGGAGAGACCCAGTACTTC.

This clonotype has a handful of counts. The chain employs TRBV28 and TRBJ2-1, with D possibly matching TRBD2 (6 bases). The CDR3 has 15 residues. CDR1 is MDHEN, CDR2 SYDVKM, per germline. Trimming left V 3 bases short and J 6 bases short, with 15 bases between. In DNA, the CDR3 is TGTGCCAGCAGTTTTTTTAGCGACGGGGGCAATGAGCAGTTCTTC. Its protein is CASSFFSDGGNEQFF.

This chain joins TRBV11-2 and TRBJ1-6; D remains unclear. The V gene's germline CDR1 is SGHAT and CDR2 FQNNGV. The CDR3 has 12 amino acids. CDR3 in DNA: TGTGGCTCGTCGGACCCGAATTCACCCCTCCACTTT. Its protein is CGSSDPNSPLHF.

The chain joins TRBV7-2 to TRBJ2-1; D uncertain. The CDR3 has 13 residues. CDR1 is SGHTA, CDR2 FQGNSA, per germline. V lost 6 bases and J 6 bases, leaving 12 bases between the germline ends. The CDR3, as DNA: TGTGCCAGCAGTTCCCCCGGCCCCAATGAGCAGTTCTTC. Its protein is CASSSPGPNEQFF.

The rearrangement links TRBV6-1 to TRBJ2-7; TRBD1 matches at 10 bases. The germline V gene has CDR1 MNHNS and CDR2 SASEGT. V trimming: 4 bases; J trimming: 0 bases; junction bases outside the gene matches: 3. There are 15 residues in the CDR3. CDR3 DNA: TGTGCCAGCAGTGCATGGGACAGGGGCTCCTACGAGCAGTACTTC. It yields the protein CASSAWDRGSYEQYF.

The chain couples TRBV4-1 to TRBJ1-1; D is unresolved. The germline V and J ends were trimmed by 5 bases and 5 bases, with 9 bases remaining between them. Germline loops: CDR1 MGHRA, CDR2 YSYEKL. The CDR3 runs 12 residues. Written as DNA, the CDR3 is TGCGCCAGCAGCTCTGGAAGGACTGAAGCTTTCTTT. Its translation: CASSSGRTEAFF.

The chain recombines TRBV12-3 or TRBV12-4 with TRBJ2-5; 9 bases line up with TRBD2. Trimming took 7 bases from V and 2 from J; bases not matched to a gene: 14. The CDR3 consists of 17 residues. The CDR3 DNA is TGTGCCAGCACCCGGGGAACCGGGACTAGCATGCAAGAGACCCAGTACTTC. It is translated as CASTRGTGTSMQETQYF.

As concerns this clonotype: Its ends do not fully match the called genes, so a read error is possible. V gene TRBV6-1 combines with J gene TRBJ1-2; unclear D gene. Germline values: CDR1 MNHNS, CDR2 SASEGT. This CDR3 has 13 amino acids. For the CDR3, the DNA is TGTGCCAGCAGTGAGGTTCCGGGGTCTAGAACCTTCTTC. This translates into CASSEVPGSRTFF.

This clonotype was observed a handful of times. The chain has TRBV4-1 and TRBJ1-6; no reliable D call. Germline lookup yields CDR1 MGHRA and CDR2 YSYEKL. V was trimmed by 1 base and J by 0 bases, leaving 7 bases between them. The CDR3 covers 16 residues. The CDR3 region has the DNA TGCGCCAGCAGCCAAGTAGTGAGCTCCTATAATTCACCCCTCCACTTT. This translates into CASSQVVSSYNSPLHF.